This T cell receptor beta chain was retrieved from a study of OX40 agonist ivuxolimab in advanced cancers. About the study: Three patients, one with hepatocellular carcinoma and two with cutaneous melanoma, responded partially.

CDR3 length equals 11 residues. Germline V gene data show CDR1 as SNHLY and CDR2 as FYNNEI. V dropped 8 bases and J dropped 12; count of bases not matched to a gene: 6. As regards this clone: Its antigen is undetermined.

General study findings and limits: Both blood CD4+ and CD8+ T cells showed clonal growth by week 6 at 0.1 to 3.0 mg/kg. Mean expanded clone counts were higher in CD8+ than CD4+ T cells.

The repertoire was sequenced with immunoSEQ multiplex PCR; TCRdb's copy has only in-frame clones and lacks some. The table lists 40,000 to 65,000 clones, approximately 81% of them singletons. Systemic immunosuppression or autoimmune disease history was grounds to exclude patients. The sequences come from CD4+ or CD8+ T cells sorted from blood, collected in a trial of the OX40 agonist ivuxolimab. The receptor was derived from an adult with an advanced solid tumor such as melanoma, head and neck, liver or kidney cancer. V usage is TRBV2 and J usage is TRBJ1-4; 7 nucleotides match TRBD1. The CDR3 DNA reads as TGTGCCAGCGGGGAGGGGGCGGAACTGTTTTTT. This gives the protein CASGEGAELFF.